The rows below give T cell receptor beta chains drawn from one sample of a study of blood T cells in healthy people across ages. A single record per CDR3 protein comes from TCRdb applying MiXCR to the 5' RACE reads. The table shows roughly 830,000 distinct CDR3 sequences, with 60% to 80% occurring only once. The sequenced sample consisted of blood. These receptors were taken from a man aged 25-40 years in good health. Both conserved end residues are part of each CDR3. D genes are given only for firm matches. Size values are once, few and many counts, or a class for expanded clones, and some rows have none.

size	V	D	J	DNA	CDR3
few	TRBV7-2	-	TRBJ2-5	TGTGCCAGCGGAGCTGGAAGACAGCAAGAGACCCAGTACTTC	CASGAGRQQETQYF
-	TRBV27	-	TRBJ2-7	TGTGCCAGCAGTGTAACGGGACTGCCCTACGAGCAGTACTTC	CASSVTGLPYEQYF
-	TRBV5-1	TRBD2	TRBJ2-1	TGCGCCAGCAGCTTGGGGGCACTAGCGGGGGGCTACAATGAGCAGTTCTTC	CASSLGALAGGYNEQFF
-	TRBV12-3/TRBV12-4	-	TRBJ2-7	TGTGCCAGCAGTGTAACGGACGGGTCCTACGAGCAGTACTTC	CASSVTDGSYEQYF
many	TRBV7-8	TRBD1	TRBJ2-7	TGTGCCAGCAGCGGACAGGGTACCTACGAGCAGTACTTC	CASSGQGTYEQYF
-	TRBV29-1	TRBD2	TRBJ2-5	TGCAGCGTTGTGATGACTAGCGGTCATAAGACCCAGTACTTC	CSVVMTSGHKTQYF
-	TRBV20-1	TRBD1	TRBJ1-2	TGCAGTGCAAACCGGGACAGGGTCCATGGCTACACCTTC	CSANRDRVHGYTF
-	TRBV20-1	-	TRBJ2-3	TGCAGTGCTGCGACTTCCCCGAGCACAGATACGCAGTATTTT	CSAATSPSTDTQYF
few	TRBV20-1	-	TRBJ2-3	TGCAGTGCTAGAGCAGGGCCCCTTTCCACAGATACGCAGTATTTT	CSARAGPLSTDTQYF
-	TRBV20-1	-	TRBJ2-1	TGCAGTGCTGATCTAGCGATGGTCAATGAGCAGTTCTTC	CSADLAMVNEQFF
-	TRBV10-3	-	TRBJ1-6	TGTGCCATCACTAGGGATCTTAATTCACCCCTCCACTTT	CAITRDLNSPLHF
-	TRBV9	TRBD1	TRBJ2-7	TGTGCCAGCAGCCAAAGCACGGGGACAGGGGTACCCTACGAGCAGTACTTC	CASSQSTGTGVPYEQYF
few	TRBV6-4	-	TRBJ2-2	TGTGCCAGCAGTGACGGCTACGGGGAGCTGTTTTTT	CASSDGYGELFF
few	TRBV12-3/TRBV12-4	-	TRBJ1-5	TGTGCCAGCAGTTTAGCGGGACCCCAGCCCCAGCATTTT	CASSLAGPQPQHF
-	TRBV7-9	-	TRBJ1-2	TGTGCCAGCAGCTACCTGGGACGGCTCTATGGCTACACCTTC	CASSYLGRLYGYTF
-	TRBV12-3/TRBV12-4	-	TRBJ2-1	TGTGCCAGCAGTCCGTCCGGGTTGGGGGGGTTCTTC	CASSPSGLGGFF
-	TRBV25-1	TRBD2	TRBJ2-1	TGTGCCAGCAGTGGATTGGGTAGCGGGGGGGTATCCTACAATGAGCAGTTCTTC	CASSGLGSGGVSYNEQFF
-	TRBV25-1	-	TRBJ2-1	TGTGCCAGCAGTGATCGGGCCGGGGTCTTATACAATGAGCAGTTCTTC	CASSDRAGVLYNEQFF